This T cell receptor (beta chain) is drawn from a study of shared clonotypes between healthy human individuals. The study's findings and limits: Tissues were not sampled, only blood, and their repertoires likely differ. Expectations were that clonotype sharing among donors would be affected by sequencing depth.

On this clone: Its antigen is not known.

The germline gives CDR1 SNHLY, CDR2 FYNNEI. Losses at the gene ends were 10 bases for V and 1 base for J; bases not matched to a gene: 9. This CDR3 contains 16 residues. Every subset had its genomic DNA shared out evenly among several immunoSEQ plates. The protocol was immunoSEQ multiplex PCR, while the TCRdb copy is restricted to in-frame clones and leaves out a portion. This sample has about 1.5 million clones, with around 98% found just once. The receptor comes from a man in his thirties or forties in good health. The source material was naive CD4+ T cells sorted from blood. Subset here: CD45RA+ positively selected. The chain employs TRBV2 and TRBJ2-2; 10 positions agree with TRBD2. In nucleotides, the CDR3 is TGTGCCACCCTAGGACTAGCGGTTAAGAACACCGGGGAGCTGTTTTTT. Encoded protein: CATLGLAVKNTGELFF.